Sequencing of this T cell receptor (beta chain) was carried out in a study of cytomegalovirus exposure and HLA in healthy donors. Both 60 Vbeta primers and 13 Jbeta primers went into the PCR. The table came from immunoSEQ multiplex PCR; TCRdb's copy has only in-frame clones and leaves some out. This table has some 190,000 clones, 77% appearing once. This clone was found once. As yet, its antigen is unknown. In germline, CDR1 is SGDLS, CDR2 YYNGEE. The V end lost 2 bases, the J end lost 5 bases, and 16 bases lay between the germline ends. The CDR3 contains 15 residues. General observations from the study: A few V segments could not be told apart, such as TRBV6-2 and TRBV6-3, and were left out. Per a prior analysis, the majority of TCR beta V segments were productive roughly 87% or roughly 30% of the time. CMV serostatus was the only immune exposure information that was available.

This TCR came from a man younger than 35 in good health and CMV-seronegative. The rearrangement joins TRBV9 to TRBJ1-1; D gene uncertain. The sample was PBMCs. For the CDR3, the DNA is TGTGCCAGCAGCGTCTCTACCCTCGTGATGACTGAAGCTTTCTTT. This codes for CASSVSTLVMTEAFF.